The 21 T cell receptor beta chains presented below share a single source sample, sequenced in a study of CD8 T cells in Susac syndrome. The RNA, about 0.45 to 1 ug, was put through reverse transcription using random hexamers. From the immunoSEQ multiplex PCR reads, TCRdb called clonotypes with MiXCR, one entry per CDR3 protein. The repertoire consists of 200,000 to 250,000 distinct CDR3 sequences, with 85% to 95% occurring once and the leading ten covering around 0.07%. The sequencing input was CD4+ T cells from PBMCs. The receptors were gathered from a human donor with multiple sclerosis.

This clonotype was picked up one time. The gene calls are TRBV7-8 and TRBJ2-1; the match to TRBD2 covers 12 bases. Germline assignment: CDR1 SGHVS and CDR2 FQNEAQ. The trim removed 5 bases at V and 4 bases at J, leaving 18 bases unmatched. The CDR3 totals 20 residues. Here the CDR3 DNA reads TGTGCCAGCAGCCCAAGAGGTGTGCTAGCGGGAGGGCCGCCATACAATGAGCAGTTCTTC. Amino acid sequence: CASSPRGVLAGGPPYNEQFF.

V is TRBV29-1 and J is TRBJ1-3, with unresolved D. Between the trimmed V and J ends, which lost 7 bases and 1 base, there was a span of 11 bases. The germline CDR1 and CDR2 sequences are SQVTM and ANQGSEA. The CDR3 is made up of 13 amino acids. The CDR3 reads CSAKFHSGNTIYF. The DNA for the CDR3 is TGCAGCGCTAAGTTTCATTCTGGAAACACCATATATTTT.

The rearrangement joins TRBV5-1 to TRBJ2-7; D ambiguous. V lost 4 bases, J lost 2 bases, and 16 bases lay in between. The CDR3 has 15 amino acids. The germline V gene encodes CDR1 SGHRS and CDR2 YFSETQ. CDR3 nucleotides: TGCGCCAGCAGCCGTGCCCCAAGGTTCACCTACGAGCAGTACGTC. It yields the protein CASSRAPRFTYEQYV.

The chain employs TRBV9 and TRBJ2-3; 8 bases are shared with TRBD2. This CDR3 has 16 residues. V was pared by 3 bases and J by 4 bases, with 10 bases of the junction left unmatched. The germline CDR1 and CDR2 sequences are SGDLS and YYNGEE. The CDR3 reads CASSERAAGEPDTQYF. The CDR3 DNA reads TGTGCCAGCAGCGAGAGGGCAGCGGGAGAACCAGATACGCAGTATTTT.

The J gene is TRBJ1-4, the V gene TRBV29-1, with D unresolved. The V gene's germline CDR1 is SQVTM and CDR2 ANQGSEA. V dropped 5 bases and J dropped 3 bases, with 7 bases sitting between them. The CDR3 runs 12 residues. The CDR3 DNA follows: TGCAGCGTTTACAAGCCTAATGAAAAACTGTTTTTT. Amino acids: CSVYKPNEKLFF.

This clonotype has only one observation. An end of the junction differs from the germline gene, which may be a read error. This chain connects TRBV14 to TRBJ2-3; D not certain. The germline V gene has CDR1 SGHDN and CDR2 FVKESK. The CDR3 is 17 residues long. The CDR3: CASSQDESAGHTVTQYF. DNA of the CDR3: TGTGCCAGCAGCCAAGATGAATCGGCTGGGCACACAGTTACGCAGTATTTT. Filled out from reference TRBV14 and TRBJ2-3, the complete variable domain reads EAGVTQFPSHSVIEKGQTVTLRCDPISGHDNLYWYRRVMGKEIKFLLHFVKESKQDESGMPNNRFLAERTGGTYSTLKVQPAELEDSGVYFCASSQDESAGHTVTQYFGPGTRLTVL.

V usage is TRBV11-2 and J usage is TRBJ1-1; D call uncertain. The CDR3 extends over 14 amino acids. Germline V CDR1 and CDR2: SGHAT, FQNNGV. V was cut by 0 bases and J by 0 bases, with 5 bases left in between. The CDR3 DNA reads TGTGCCAGCAGCTTAGATTATGTGAACACTGAAGCTTTCTTT. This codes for CASSLDYVNTEAFF.

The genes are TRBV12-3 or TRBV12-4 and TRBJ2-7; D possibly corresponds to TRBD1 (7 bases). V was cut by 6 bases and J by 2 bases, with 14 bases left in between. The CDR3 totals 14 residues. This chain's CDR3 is CASSRQGGTYEQYF. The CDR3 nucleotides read TGTGCCAGCAGCCGGCAGGGGGGTACCTACGAGCAGTACTTC.

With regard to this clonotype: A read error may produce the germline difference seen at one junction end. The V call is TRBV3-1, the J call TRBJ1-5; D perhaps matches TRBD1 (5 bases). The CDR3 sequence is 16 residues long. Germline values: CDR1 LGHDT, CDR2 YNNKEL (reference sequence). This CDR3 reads CANSQDSPGLGQPQHF. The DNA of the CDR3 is TGTGCCAACAGCCAAGATAGCCCAGGGCTAGGTCAGCCCCAGCATTTT.

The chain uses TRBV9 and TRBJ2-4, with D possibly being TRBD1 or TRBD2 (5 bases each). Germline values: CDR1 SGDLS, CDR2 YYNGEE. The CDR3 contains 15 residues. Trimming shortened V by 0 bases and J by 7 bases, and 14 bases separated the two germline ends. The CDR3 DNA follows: TGTGCCAGCAGCGTAGGGGGGAGTGGGTACAACATTCAGTACTTC. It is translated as CASSVGGSGYNIQYF.

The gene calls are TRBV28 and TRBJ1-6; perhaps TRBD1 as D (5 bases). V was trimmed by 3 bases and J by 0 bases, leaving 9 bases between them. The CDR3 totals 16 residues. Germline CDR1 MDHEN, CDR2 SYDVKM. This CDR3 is CASSFGGGSYNSPLHF. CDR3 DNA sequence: TGTGCCAGCAGTTTTGGGGGTGGCTCCTATAATTCACCCCTCCACTTT.

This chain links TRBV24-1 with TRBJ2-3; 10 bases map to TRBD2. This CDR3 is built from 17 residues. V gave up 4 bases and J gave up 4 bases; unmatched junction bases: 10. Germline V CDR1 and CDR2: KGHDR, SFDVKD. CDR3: CATSDSQLAGWSDTQYF. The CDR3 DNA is TGTGCCACCAGTGACTCCCAACTAGCGGGATGGTCAGATACGCAGTATTTT.

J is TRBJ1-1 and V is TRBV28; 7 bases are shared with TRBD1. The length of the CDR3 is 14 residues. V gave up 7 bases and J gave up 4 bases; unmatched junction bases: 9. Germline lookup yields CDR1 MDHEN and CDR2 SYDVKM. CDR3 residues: CASNRDSSGTEAFF. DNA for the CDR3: TGTGCCAGCAACCGGGACAGTTCCGGCACTGAAGCTTTCTTT.

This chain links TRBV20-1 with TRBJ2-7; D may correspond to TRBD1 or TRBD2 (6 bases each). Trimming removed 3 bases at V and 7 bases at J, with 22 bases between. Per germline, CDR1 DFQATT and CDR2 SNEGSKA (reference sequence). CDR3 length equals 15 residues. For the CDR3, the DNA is TGCAGTGCTAGGGGTTATATTTGGGGGGCCATTGAGCAGTACTTC. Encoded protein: CSARGYIWGAIEQYF.

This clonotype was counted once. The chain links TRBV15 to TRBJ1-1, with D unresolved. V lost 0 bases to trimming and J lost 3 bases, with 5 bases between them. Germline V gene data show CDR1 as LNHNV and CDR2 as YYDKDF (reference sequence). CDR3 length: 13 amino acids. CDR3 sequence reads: CATSRDPHTEAFF. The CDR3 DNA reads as TGTGCCACCAGCAGAGACCCTCACACTGAAGCTTTCTTT.

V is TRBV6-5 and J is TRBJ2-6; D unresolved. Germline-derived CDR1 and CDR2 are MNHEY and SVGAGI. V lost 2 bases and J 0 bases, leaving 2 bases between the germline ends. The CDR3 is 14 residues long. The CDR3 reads CASSYISGANVLTF. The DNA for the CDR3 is TGTGCCAGCAGTTACATCTCTGGGGCCAACGTCCTGACTTTC.

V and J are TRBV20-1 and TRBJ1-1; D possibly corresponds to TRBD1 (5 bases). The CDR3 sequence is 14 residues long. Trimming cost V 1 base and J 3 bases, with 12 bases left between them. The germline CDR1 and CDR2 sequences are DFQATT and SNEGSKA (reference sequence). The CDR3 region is CSARVQGQDTEAFF. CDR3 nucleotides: TGCAGTGCTAGAGTGCAGGGCCAGGACACTGAAGCTTTCTTT.

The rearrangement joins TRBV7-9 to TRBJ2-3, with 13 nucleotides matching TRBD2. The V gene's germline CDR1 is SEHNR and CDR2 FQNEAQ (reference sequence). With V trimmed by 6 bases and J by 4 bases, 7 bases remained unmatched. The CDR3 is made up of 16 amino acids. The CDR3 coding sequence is TGTGCCAGCAGTCAACTAGCGGGAGGGCCCCCAGATACGCAGTATTTT. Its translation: CASSQLAGGPPDTQYF.

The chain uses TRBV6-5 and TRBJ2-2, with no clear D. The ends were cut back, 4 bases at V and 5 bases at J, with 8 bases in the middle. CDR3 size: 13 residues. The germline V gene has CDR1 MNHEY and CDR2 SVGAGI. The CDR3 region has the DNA TGTGCCAGCAGTTCTAAAGGGACCGGGGAGCTGTTTTTT. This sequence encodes CASSSKGTGELFF.

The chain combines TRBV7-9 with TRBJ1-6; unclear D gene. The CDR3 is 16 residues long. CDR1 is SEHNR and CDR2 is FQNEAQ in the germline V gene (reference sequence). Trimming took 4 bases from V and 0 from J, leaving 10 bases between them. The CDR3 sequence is CASSSGPSSYNSPLHF. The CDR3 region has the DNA TGTGCCAGCAGCTCCGGGCCGAGCTCCTATAATTCACCCCTCCACTTT.

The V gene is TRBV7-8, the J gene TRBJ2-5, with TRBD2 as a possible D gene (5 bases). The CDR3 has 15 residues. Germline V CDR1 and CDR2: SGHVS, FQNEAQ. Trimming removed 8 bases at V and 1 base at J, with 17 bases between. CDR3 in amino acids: CASSTPGLGQETQYF. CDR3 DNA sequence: TGTGCCAGCTCTACTCCGGGATTGGGCCAAGAGACCCAGTACTTC.